These 5 T cell receptor beta chains were all obtained from the same sample, sequenced in a study of CDR3 diversity in severe acne. TCRdb reanalysed the PCR reads using MiXCR and keeps one entry per CDR3 protein. Of more than 85,000 distinct CDR3 sequences listed, roughly half are singletons. Material: blood. The receptors here all came from a male donor with acne.

The table lists this clonotype with many counts. The V and J genes are TRBV25-1 and TRBJ1-4, with D perhaps TRBD1 (5 bases). This CDR3 region has 11 residues. V lost 4 bases and J 8 bases, leaving 5 bases between the germline ends. CDR1 is MGHDK and CDR2 is SYGVNS in the germline V gene. CDR3 protein: CASSAGEKLFF. The DNA for the CDR3 is TGTGCCAGCAGTGCAGGGGAAAAACTGTTTTTT.

The CDR3 DNA reads as TGCAGTGCCCGCAGACTAGCGGGAGAACGCAATGAGCAGTTCTTC. The encoded protein is CSARRLAGERNEQFF. This sequence joins TRBV20-1 and TRBJ2-1, with 12 positions matching TRBD2. The CDR3 is 15 amino acids. Germline CDR1 is DFQATT and CDR2 is SNEGSKA (reference sequence). J gave up 6 bases and V 6 bases, and 9 bases lay outside the gene matches.

The V gene is TRBV9, the J gene TRBJ1-3, with a tentative D call TRBD1 (5 bases). This CDR3 is 16 amino acids long. Trimming took off 0 bases at V and 2 bases at J, with 12 bases between the two ends. Germline assignment: CDR1 SGDLS and CDR2 YYNGEE. The CDR3 DNA is TGTGCCAGCAGCGTAGATGGGGACGTTGCTGGAAACACCATATATTTT. Translated: CASSVDGDVAGNTIYF.

This clonotype was recorded at least ten times. The genes are TRBV11-3 and TRBJ1-2; no clear D. The CDR3 sequence is 12 residues long. The germline V gene has CDR1 SGHNT and CDR2 YENEEA. Trimming left V 1 base short and J 2 bases short, with 2 bases between. The CDR3 spells CASSLGNYGYTF. The CDR3 coding sequence is TGTGCCAGCAGCTTAGGGAACTATGGCTACACCTTC.

This clonotype was observed a few times. The chain joins TRBV15 to TRBJ1-6; D call uncertain. The germline CDR1 and CDR2 sequences are LNHNV and YYDKDF (reference sequence). The V and J ends lost 3 bases and 5 bases respectively, with 8 bases between them. The CDR3 totals 14 residues. The CDR3 DNA is TGTGCCACCAGCAGCCGTGGGGATAATTCACCCCTCCACTTT. This sequence encodes CATSSRGDNSPLHF.